This T cell receptor (beta chain) was recorded in a study of post-analysis software for immune sequencing data. Details on this clonotype: Its target is not known.

This CDR3 contains 13 residues. Per the germline V gene, CDR1 is SQVTM and CDR2 is ANQGSEA. V was clipped by 4 bases and J by 4 bases, with 11 bases between them. Points from the study as a whole: The five TRBV segments detected at higher frequency in patients than in controls included TRBV5-6, TRBV5-1 and TRBV20-1.

Built from TCR beta cDNA, the libraries had unique molecular identifiers in them. In TCRdb, the PCR reads were re-called with MiXCR into one record per CDR3 protein. This table has about 770,000 distinct CDR3 sequences, roughly 50% appearing once. The rearrangement links TRBV29-1 to TRBJ2-1, with TRBD2 as a possible D gene (5 bases). Sequenced input: blood. The receptor's source is a girl aged 10 to 17 with multiple sclerosis. CDR3 amino acids: CSVAPGIYNEQFF. The CDR3 nucleotides are TGCAGCGTTGCACCGGGGATATACAATGAGCAGTTCTTC.